A selection of T cell receptor beta chains follows, all from one sample in a study of long-term antiretroviral therapy in people with HIV. The table came from immunoSEQ multiplex PCR; TCRdb's copy has only in-frame clones and leaves some out. The sample has about 16,000 clones, 75% seen once. This material consisted of unsorted PBMCs, taken 1.5 years before starting antiretroviral therapy. Receptors originate from a woman aged 45-65 years with HIV. CDR3s include the opening cysteine and the closing phenylalanine or tryptophan. D genes are given only for firm matches. Where a row states a size, it is once, few, many or the class of an expanded clone; other rows omit it.

CDR3: CASSLEGSVNTEAFF
DNA: TGCGCCAGCAGCTTGGAGGGCAGCGTGAACACTGAAGCTTTCTTT
D: -
size: medium-sized
J: TRBJ1-1
V: TRBV5-1

CDR3: CASSRFENTIYF
DNA: TGTGCCAGCAGCCGTTTTGAAAACACCATATATTTT
D: -
size: -
J: TRBJ1-3
V: TRBV7-8

CDR3: CASSTGPPSGGATGELFF
DNA: TGCGCCAGCAGCACCGGGCCACCTAGCGGGGGGGCAACCGGGGAGCTGTTTTTT
D: TRBD2
size: -
J: TRBJ2-2
V: TRBV5-1

CDR3: CASSYGGTEAFF
DNA: TGTGCCAGCAGTTACGGCGGGACTGAAGCTTTCTTT
D: -
size: -
J: TRBJ1-1
V: TRBV6-5

CDR3: CAIRTGVIGNNEQFF
DNA: TGTGCCATCCGGACAGGGGTTATAGGAAACAATGAGCAGTTCTTC
D: TRBD1
size: -
J: TRBJ2-1
V: TRBV10-3

CDR3: CASSQGLKGTYSNQPQHF
DNA: TGTGCCAGCAGCCAAGGGTTGAAGGGGACATATAGCAATCAGCCCCAGCATTTT
D: -
size: few
J: TRBJ1-5
V: TRBV4-2

CDR3: CASSFQGGKNIQYF
DNA: TGTGCCAGTAGTTTTCAGGGGGGAAAAAACATTCAGTACTTC
D: -
size: -
J: TRBJ2-4
V: TRBV19

CDR3: CASSVEMGTAYGYTF
DNA: TGTGCCAGCAGCGTAGAGATGGGGACAGCCTATGGCTACACCTTC
D: TRBD1
size: -
J: TRBJ1-2
V: TRBV9

CDR3: CASSPDRGRFEGTEAFF
DNA: TGTGCCAGCAGCCCTGACAGGGGCAGATTCGAGGGTACTGAAGCTTTCTTT
D: TRBD1
size: -
J: TRBJ1-1
V: TRBV27

CDR3: CASSLTDSPSEAFF
DNA: TGTGCCAGCAGCTTAACCGATTCACCCTCTGAAGCTTTCTTT
D: -
size: -
J: TRBJ1-1
V: TRBV7-9

CDR3: CASSFALGQAQYF
DNA: TGTGCCAGCAGCTTCGCCCTGGGGCAGGCCCAGTACTTC
D: -
size: few
J: TRBJ2-5
V: TRBV7-7

CDR3: CASSLFIPGEYEQYF
DNA: TGTGCCAGCAGCTTGTTTATCCCGGGGGAGTACGAGCAGTACTTC
D: -
size: -
J: TRBJ2-7
V: TRBV7-2

CDR3: CASSPQADSGNTIYF
DNA: TGTGCCAGCAGCCCACAGGCTGACTCTGGAAACACCATATATTTT
D: -
size: -
J: TRBJ1-3
V: TRBV7-9

CDR3: CASSRYNEQFF
DNA: TGCGCCAGCAGTCGTTACAATGAGCAGTTCTTC
D: -
size: -
J: TRBJ2-1
V: TRBV4-1

CDR3: CASSVVGLSTDTQYF
DNA: TGTGCCAGCAGCGTAGTGGGACTGAGCACAGATACGCAGTATTTT
D: -
size: -
J: TRBJ2-3
V: TRBV9

CDR3: CAWRAAGLATGELFF
DNA: TGTGCCTGGAGGGCCGCGGGACTAGCAACCGGGGAGCTGTTTTTT
D: TRBD2
size: -
J: TRBJ2-2
V: TRBV30

CDR3: CASSDITDTQYF
DNA: TGTGCCAGCAGCGACATAACAGATACGCAGTATTTT
D: -
size: -
J: TRBJ2-3
V: TRBV9

CDR3: CASSSRGGGFYEQYF
DNA: TGTGCCAGCAGCTCACGAGGGGGGGGGTTCTACGAGCAGTACTTC
D: -
size: -
J: TRBJ2-7
V: TRBV6-5

CDR3: CASSSGGAGTGELFF
DNA: TGTGCCAGCAGTTCGGGGGGCGCTGGTACCGGGGAGCTGTTTTTT
D: -
size: -
J: TRBJ2-2
V: TRBV27

CDR3: CASRSPGQGSNYGYTF
DNA: TGCGCCAGCAGGAGCCCGGGACAGGGATCTAACTATGGCTACACCTTC
D: TRBD1
size: -
J: TRBJ1-2
V: TRBV10-2

CDR3: CASSRRAADQETQYF
DNA: TGTGCCAGCTCCCGACGGGCTGCAGACCAAGAGACCCAGTACTTC
D: -
size: -
J: TRBJ2-5
V: TRBV18

CDR3: CASSVEGSVNYGYTF
DNA: TGTGCCAGCAGCGTAGAGGGATCGGTTAACTATGGCTACACCTTC
D: -
size: -
J: TRBJ1-2
V: TRBV9

CDR3: CASTGPLKFF
DNA: TGTGCCAGCACAGGACCTTTAAAGTTCTTC
D: -
size: -
J: TRBJ2-1
V: TRBV6-1

CDR3: CASSFGQGWNIQYF
DNA: TGCGCCAGCAGCTTCGGACAGGGATGGAACATTCAGTACTTC
D: TRBD1
size: -
J: TRBJ2-4
V: TRBV5-1

CDR3: CASGPGQNLADTQYF
DNA: TGTGCTAGTGGCCCGGGACAGAATTTGGCAGATACGCAGTATTTT
D: TRBD1
size: -
J: TRBJ2-3
V: TRBV12-5

CDR3: CATSIFRAPNQPQHF
DNA: TGTGCCACCAGTATATTCCGGGCCCCCAATCAGCCCCAGCATTTT
D: -
size: -
J: TRBJ1-5
V: TRBV15

CDR3: CASSPRASGGLRDTQYF
DNA: TGTGCCAGCAGCCCAAGAGCTAGCGGGGGACTTAGAGATACGCAGTATTTT
D: TRBD2
size: -
J: TRBJ2-3
V: TRBV11-2

CDR3: CASSPGIDYGYTF
DNA: TGTGCCAGCAGCCCCGGAATCGATTATGGCTACACCTTC
D: -
size: few
J: TRBJ1-2
V: TRBV4-2